This is a list of T cell receptor beta chains from one sample in a study of regulatory dendritic cells for organ transplantation. Their antigens are not known. The assay was immunoSEQ multiplex PCR, and TCRdb's table has in-frame clones only and misses some. This table holds over 8,500 clones, 75% found once. What was sequenced was memory CD4+ T cells from blood cultured with regulatory dendritic cells. Receptors were obtained from a human donor in good health. Both conserved end residues are part of each CDR3. D genes are given only for firm matches. The size entry is marked missing in some rows and otherwise reads once, few, many or a size class.

V gene	clone size	J gene	D gene	CDR3 DNA	CDR3 protein
TRBV14	NA	TRBJ2-5	TRBD2	TGTGCCAGCAGCCCCTGGACTAGCGGGGCCCAAGAGACCCAGTACTTC	CASSPWTSGAQETQYF
TRBV7-9	medium-sized	TRBJ1-5	NA	TGTGCCAGCAGCTCCCTTGGGGGGAGCAATCAGCCCCAGCATTTT	CASSSLGGSNQPQHF
TRBV18	medium-sized	TRBJ1-2	NA	TGTGCCAGCTCACCACAGCCGGGAGGGGATGGCTACACCTTC	CASSPQPGGDGYTF
TRBV6-1	NA	TRBJ2-4	NA	TGTGCCAGCACCCCCTCGGACAGCTTAAACATTCAGTACTTC	CASTPSDSLNIQYF
TRBV5-8	NA	TRBJ1-1	NA	TGTGCCAGCAGCTTGGGTAATACAGCAGACACTGAAGCTTTCTTT	CASSLGNTADTEAFF
TRBV4-2	NA	TRBJ2-3	TRBD1	TGTGCCAGCAGCCAATCCGGGACAGGGTTCGGCACAGATACGCAGTATTTT	CASSQSGTGFGTDTQYF
TRBV2	NA	TRBJ1-5	NA	TGTGCCAGCAGGGGGGCAGGGCAATTCGTTCAGCCCCAGCATTTT	CASRGAGQFVQPQHF
TRBV6-6	few	TRBJ1-2	NA	TGTGCCAGCAGCCCGGCTAACTATGGCTACACCTTC	CASSPANYGYTF
TRBV5-1	NA	TRBJ2-1	NA	TGCGCCAGCAGCTCTAACACTAGGGGGGGCATGGATGAGCAGTTCTTC	CASSSNTRGGMDEQFF
TRBV6-1	NA	TRBJ1-2	TRBD1	TGTGCCAGCAGATCCGGGACAGACTACTATGGCTACACCTTC	CASRSGTDYYGYTF
TRBV5-4	NA	TRBJ2-7	TRBD1	TGTGCCAGCAGTACCGGGACAGACTTCTCCGAGCAGTACTTC	CASSTGTDFSEQYF
TRBV5-1	NA	TRBJ2-7	TRBD2	TGCGCCAGCAGCACCGGGACTAGCGGGGGGATTACCTACGAGCAGTACTTC	CASSTGTSGGITYEQYF
TRBV6-1	NA	TRBJ1-6	NA	TGTGCCAGCAGTGAATCTCAGTCACCCCTCCACTTT	CASSESQSPLHF
TRBV6-5	NA	TRBJ1-6	NA	TGTGCCAGCAGAGAGGGTTATTCACCCCTCCACTTT	CASREGYSPLHF
TRBV2	NA	TRBJ2-3	TRBD2	TGTGCCAGCAAGACTAGCGGGGGGGCCGGCCAAAAGTATTTT	CASKTSGGAGQKYF
TRBV2	few	TRBJ1-2	NA	TGTGCCAGCAGTGCCGGTCTGGATGGCTACACCTTC	CASSAGLDGYTF
TRBV5-4	NA	TRBJ2-5	NA	TGTGCCAGCAGCCGTGACAGATCCCAAGAGACCCAGTACTTC	CASSRDRSQETQYF